The entry below gives a single T cell receptor (beta chain) sequence along with its context. TCRdb keeps only in-frame clones here, not all; method: immunoSEQ multiplex PCR. The sample carries under 200,000 clones, 70% to 85% recorded once. The record originates from a study of blood T cell repertoires in COVID-19. Turning to the study itself: PBMCs, B-cell-depleted T cells, or T cells provided the cDNA or gDNA that made up the material.

This clonotype was sampled from a man aged 60 to 75 who had recovered from COVID-19. The sample consisted of peripheral blood.

CDR3 nucleotide sequence: TGTGCCAGCAGCTCCCGGGGCAGGGGGCCCTACGAGCAGTACTTC. The encoded protein is CASSSRGRGPYEQYF. The chain couples TRBV7-2 to TRBJ2-7, with 8 bases lining up with TRBD1. CDR3 size: 15 residues. Unmatched junction bases numbered 7, after V lost 4 bases and J lost 2 bases. Germline assignment: CDR1 SGHTA and CDR2 FQGNSA.